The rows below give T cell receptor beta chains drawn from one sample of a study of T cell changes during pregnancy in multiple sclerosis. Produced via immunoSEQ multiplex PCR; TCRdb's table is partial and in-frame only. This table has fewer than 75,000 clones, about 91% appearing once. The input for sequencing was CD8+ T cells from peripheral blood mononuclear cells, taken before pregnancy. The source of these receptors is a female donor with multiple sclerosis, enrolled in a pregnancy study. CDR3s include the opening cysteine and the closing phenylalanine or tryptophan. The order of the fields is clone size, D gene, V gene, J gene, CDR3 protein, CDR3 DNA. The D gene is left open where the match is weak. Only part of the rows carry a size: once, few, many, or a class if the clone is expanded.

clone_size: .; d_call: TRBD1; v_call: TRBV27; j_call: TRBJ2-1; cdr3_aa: CATPDRDNEQFF; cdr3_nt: TGTGCCACCCCGGACAGGGACAATGAGCAGTTCTTC
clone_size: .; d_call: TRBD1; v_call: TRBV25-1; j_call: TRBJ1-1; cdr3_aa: CASSEYTGVGAFF; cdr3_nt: TGTGCCAGCAGTGAATATACAGGGGTTGGGGCTTTCTTT
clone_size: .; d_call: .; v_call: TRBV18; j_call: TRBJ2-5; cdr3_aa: CASSPSFPDRTEETQYF; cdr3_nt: TGTGCCAGCTCACCGAGCTTTCCGGACAGAACAGAAGAGACCCAGTACTTC
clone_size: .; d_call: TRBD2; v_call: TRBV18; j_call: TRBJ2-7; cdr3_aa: CASSPTSGAISYEQYF; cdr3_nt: TGTGCCAGCTCACCTACTAGCGGGGCGATCTCCTACGAGCAGTACTTC
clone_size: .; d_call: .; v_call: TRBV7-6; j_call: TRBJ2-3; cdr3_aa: CASTPLGGPRTDTQYF; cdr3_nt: TGTGCCAGTACACCTTTGGGGGGACCCCGCACAGATACGCAGTATTTT
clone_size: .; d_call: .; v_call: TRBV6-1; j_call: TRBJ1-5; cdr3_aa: CASSHEGLFNQPQHF; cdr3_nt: TGTGCCAGCAGCCACGAGGGACTCTTCAATCAGCCCCAGCATTTT
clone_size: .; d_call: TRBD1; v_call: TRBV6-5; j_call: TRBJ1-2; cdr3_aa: CASSSWDSSYGYTF; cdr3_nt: TGTGCCAGCAGTTCCTGGGACAGTTCCTATGGCTACACCTTC
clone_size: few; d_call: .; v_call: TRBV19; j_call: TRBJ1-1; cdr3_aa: CASSPPDRTYTEAFF; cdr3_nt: TGTGCCAGTAGTCCCCCGGACAGAACTTACACTGAAGCTTTCTTT
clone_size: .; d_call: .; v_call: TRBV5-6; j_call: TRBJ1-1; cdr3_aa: CASSQMNTEAFF; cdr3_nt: TGTGCCAGCAGCCAAATGAACACTGAAGCTTTCTTT
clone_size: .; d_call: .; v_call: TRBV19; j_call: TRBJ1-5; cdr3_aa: CASTNPTGSNQPQHF; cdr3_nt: TGTGCCAGTACCAACCCCACAGGGAGCAATCAGCCCCAGCATTTT